The 9 T cell receptor beta chains reported below all come from one sample, sequenced in a study of T cell changes during pregnancy in multiple sclerosis. Assay used: immunoSEQ multiplex PCR; TCRdb lists only in-frame clones, some missing. The sample carries under 45,000 clones, about 91% recorded once. Here the sequenced sample was CD4+ T cells from peripheral blood mononuclear cells, taken in the third trimester of pregnancy. The receptors shown here come from a female donor in good health, enrolled as a control in a pregnancy study.

The rearrangement uses TRBV4-2 and TRBJ1-6, with TRBD1 identical over 10 bases. The germline gives CDR1 LGHNA, CDR2 YNFKEQ. V shed 2 bases and J 9 bases; nucleotides not matched to a gene: 4. The CDR3 runs to 15 residues. The CDR3 is CASSQTGTGVSPLHF. For the CDR3, the DNA is TGTGCCAGCAGCCAAACCGGGACAGGGGTTTCACCCCTCCACTTT.

This clone has just one count. The genes are TRBV5-1 and TRBJ2-6; tentative D call: TRBD2 (6 bases). This CDR3 is built from 15 residues. V was shortened by 7 bases and J by 0 bases, with 11 bases between the two germline ends. CDR1 and CDR2 from the germline V gene are SGHRS and YFSETQ. CDR3 in DNA: TGCGCCAGCGGTGGAGGGCTCTCTGGGGCCAACGTCCTGACTTTC. It yields the protein CASGGGLSGANVLTF.

The genes are TRBV6-5 and TRBJ1-2; D might be TRBD1 (6 bases). The CDR3 totals 13 residues. Per the germline V gene, CDR1 is MNHEY and CDR2 is SVGAGI. Trimming left V 6 bases short and J 3 bases short, with 11 bases between. In nucleotides, the CDR3 is TGTGCCAGCAGCCGACAGGCTTACTATGGCTACACCTTC. It codes for CASSRQAYYGYTF.

The CDR3 nucleotides read TGTGCCAGCAGCCCCCCAGGGAACACCGGGGAGCTGTTTTTT. As protein: CASSPPGNTGELFF. V is TRBV7-2 and J is TRBJ2-2; D unresolved. Germline assignment: CDR1 SGHTA and CDR2 FQGNSA. V lost 5 bases and J 1 base, leaving 8 bases between the germline ends. This CDR3 has 14 amino acids.

V gene TRBV6-5 combines with J gene TRBJ1-1; D remains unclear. Germline V gives CDR1 MNHEY, CDR2 SVGAGI. V lost 8 bases and J lost 2, with 15 bases in between. This CDR3 contains 14 residues. CDR3 in DNA: TGTGCCAGCTTAACTCGAGCCGCCAACACTGAAGCTTTCTTT. Translating gives CASLTRAANTEAFF.

The J gene is TRBJ2-7, the V gene TRBV19; 7 nucleotides agree with TRBD2. Germline values: CDR1 LNHDA, CDR2 SQIVND (reference sequence). The V segment lost 6 bases and the J segment 0 bases; nucleotides outside the gene matches: 11. The CDR3 totals 16 residues. Here the CDR3 DNA reads TGTGCCAGTAGCGAATTCTCAGCGGGGTTCTCCTACGAGCAGTACTTC. As protein: CASSEFSAGFSYEQYF. The full variable domain, completed using reference TRBV19 and TRBJ2-7, is DGGITQSPKYLFRKEGQNVTLSCEQNLNHDAMYWYRQDPGQGLRLIYYSQIVNDFQKGDIAEGYSVSREKKESFPLTVTSAQKNPTAFYLCASSEFSAGFSYEQYFGPGTRLTVT.

CDR3 amino acids: CASSSGGLVAFF. CDR3 sequence (DNA): TGTGCCAGCTCCTCGGGGGGGCTTGTAGCTTTCTTT. This chain links TRBV28 with TRBJ1-1, with a possible D match to TRBD1 (6 bases). Trimming stripped 8 bases from V and 10 bases from J, with 17 bases between. The CDR3 runs to 12 residues. Per the germline V gene, CDR1 is MDHEN and CDR2 is SYDVKM.

The chain joins TRBV18 to TRBJ2-6; D perhaps matches TRBD1 (6 bases). V was clipped by 3 bases and J by 2 bases, with 8 bases between them. CDR3 length: 15 residues. Germline V gives CDR1 KGHSH, CDR2 LQKENI. The CDR3 loop reads CASSPNRAGANVLTF. The CDR3 nucleotides are TGTGCCAGCTCACCTAACAGGGCTGGGGCCAACGTCCTGACTTTC.

The CDR3 region is CASGHADRDGETQYF. The DNA for the CDR3 is TGTGCTAGTGGACACGCGGACAGGGACGGAGAGACCCAGTACTTC. The chain has TRBV12-5 and TRBJ2-5; TRBD1 matches at 8 bases. Germline assignment: CDR1 LGHNT and CDR2 FRNRAP. V lost 6 bases, J lost 4 bases, and 10 bases stayed unmatched. This CDR3 region has 15 residues. The whole variable domain, remainder taken from reference TRBV12-5 and TRBJ2-5, is DARVTQTPRHKVTEMGQEVTMRCQPILGHNTVFWYRQTMMQGLELLAYFRNRAPLDDSGMPKDRFSAEMPDATLATLKIQPSEPRDSAVYFCASGHADRDGETQYFGPGTRLLVL.